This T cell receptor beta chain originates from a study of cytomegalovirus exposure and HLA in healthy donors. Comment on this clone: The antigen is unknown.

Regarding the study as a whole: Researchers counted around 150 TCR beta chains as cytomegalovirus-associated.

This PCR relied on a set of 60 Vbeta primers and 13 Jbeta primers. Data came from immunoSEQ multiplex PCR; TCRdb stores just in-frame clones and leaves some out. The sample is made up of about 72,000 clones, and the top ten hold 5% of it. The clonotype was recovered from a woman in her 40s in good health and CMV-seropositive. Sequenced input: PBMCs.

This CDR3 reads CASSRGHPTEAFF. In nucleotides, the CDR3 is TGTGCCAGTAGTAGGGGACACCCCACTGAAGCTTTCTTT. The chain links TRBV19 to TRBJ1-1; TRBD1 is a possible D gene (6 bases). Germline values: CDR1 LNHDA, CDR2 SQIVND (reference sequence). The CDR3 runs 13 residues. V dropped 4 bases and J dropped 4 bases, with 10 bases sitting between them.